Following are 20 T cell receptor beta chains from one sample sequenced in a study of radiotherapy plus CTLA-4 blockade in lung cancer. Only in-frame clones appear in the TCRdb table, and some are missing; sequencing was by immunoSEQ multiplex PCR. The data contain some 120,000 clones, more than 65% of them seen just once; the ten biggest clones take up about 3.5%. The sequencing used peripheral blood, collected from a patient treated with radiotherapy plus ipilimumab. Every receptor here comes from a human donor with non-small cell lung cancer that progressed on radiotherapy plus ipilimumab. Some clones in this sample may be carry-over from other donors' samples.

This clone was found a few times. The rearrangement uses TRBV5-4 and TRBJ2-5; TRBD1 is a possible D gene (5 bases). Germline V CDR1 and CDR2: SGHNT, YYREEE (reference sequence). This CDR3 has 15 residues. V shed 0 bases and J shed 2 bases, with 11 bases lying between them. CDR3 region: CASSLGPRAQETQYF. The CDR3, as DNA: TGTGCCAGCAGCTTGGGGCCCAGGGCGCAAGAGACCCAGTACTTC. Full variable domain (remainder filled in from reference TRBV5-4 and TRBJ2-5): ETGVTQSPTHLIKTRGQQVTLRCSSQSGHNTVSWYQQALGQGPQFIFQYYREEENGRGNFPPRFSGLQFPNYSSELNVNALELDDSALYLCASSLGPRAQETQYFGPGTRLLVL.

The J gene is TRBJ1-6, the V gene TRBV7-9; D not certain. CDR1 is SEHNR and CDR2 is FQNEAQ in the germline V gene (reference sequence). CDR3 length equals 14 residues. V lost 1 base and J 7 bases, leaving 8 bases between the germline ends. The CDR3 reads CASSLGRSNSPLHF. CDR3 in DNA: TGTGCCAGCAGCTTAGGGAGATCGAATTCACCCCTCCACTTT.

The chain uses TRBV27 and TRBJ2-6; no clear D gene. Deletions cut 1 base from V and 0 bases from J, with 10 bases between. The V gene's germline CDR1 is MNHEY and CDR2 SMNVEV (reference sequence). The CDR3 totals 17 residues. CDR3 region: CASSLFPVTSGANVLTF. As DNA, the CDR3 is TGTGCCAGCAGTTTATTTCCAGTAACCTCTGGGGCCAACGTCCTGACTTTC. The variable domain in full, completed from reference TRBV27 and TRBJ2-6, reads EAQVTQNPRYLITVTGKKLTVTCSQNMNHEYMSWYRQDPGLGLRQIYYSMNVEVTDKGDVPEGYKVSRKEKRNFPLILESPSPNQTSLYFCASSLFPVTSGANVLTFGAGSRLTVL.

This chain connects TRBV11-3 to TRBJ2-3; D is undetermined. The CDR3 totals 11 residues. With 4 bases removed from V and 4 bases from J, the gap between germline ends came to 3 bases. Germline CDR1 and CDR2: SGHNT and YENEEA. The CDR3 DNA reads TGTGCCAGCAGCTCCGCAGATACGCAGTATTTT. Protein product: CASSSADTQYF.

The CDR3 spells CASSTGEGYGYTF. In nucleotides, the CDR3 is TGTGCCAGCTCAACAGGGGAAGGCTATGGCTACACCTTC. The chain has TRBV18 and TRBJ1-2; 7 nucleotides line up with TRBD1. With V trimmed by 5 bases and J by 4 bases, 4 bases remained unmatched. The germline V gene encodes CDR1 KGHSH and CDR2 LQKENI. The CDR3 length is 13 residues.

This chain joins TRBV13 and TRBJ1-1, with no clear D. The CDR3 has 14 residues. The V gene lost 0 bases and the J gene lost 0 bases, with 5 bases spanning the gap. Germline V CDR1 and CDR2: PRHDT, FYEKMQ (reference sequence). CDR3 bases: TGTGCCAGCAGCTTAGGACTGATGAACACTGAAGCTTTCTTT. It encodes CASSLGLMNTEAFF.

This chain links TRBV25-1 with TRBJ2-1; 9 bases are shared with TRBD2. Germline assignment: CDR1 MGHDK and CDR2 SYGVNS. Unmatched junction bases numbered 7, after V lost 11 bases and J lost 2 bases. The CDR3 runs to 14 residues. The CDR3 protein is CAVTSGQPYNEQFF. In nucleotides, the CDR3 is TGTGCCGTCACTAGCGGGCAACCCTACAATGAGCAGTTCTTC.

The chain is built from TRBV11-2 and TRBJ2-7; D perhaps matches TRBD1 (5 bases). V was cut by 6 bases and J by 2 bases, with 11 bases left in between. CDR3 length: 13 residues. CDR1 and CDR2 from the germline V gene are SGHAT and FQNNGV. In DNA form, the CDR3 reads TGTGCCAGCAGGTTGACAGTTACCTACGAGCAGTACTTC. Protein product: CASRLTVTYEQYF.

This chain links TRBV2 with TRBJ1-6; D possibly corresponds to TRBD1 (6 bases). The CDR3 totals 16 residues. Germline V gene sequence: CDR1 SNHLY, CDR2 FYNNEI. V dropped 6 bases and J dropped 6 bases, with 18 bases sitting between them. The CDR3 DNA sequence: TGTGCCAGCAGCAAGCAGGGGCCAACGTTTAATTCACCCCTCCACTTT. It specifies CASSKQGPTFNSPLHF.

This chain joins TRBV23-1 and TRBJ1-1, with D unresolved. TRBV23-1 is an ORF, with its function uncertain. The CDR3 is made up of 16 amino acids. Trimming cost V 6 bases and J 1 base, with 18 bases left between them. The CDR3: CASSPAKGYPNTEAFF. CDR3 bases: TGCGCCAGCAGCCCTGCAAAGGGTTACCCGAACACTGAAGCTTTCTTT.

This rearrangement joins TRBV19 to TRBJ2-5; no firm D call. This CDR3 has 14 amino acids. Germline CDR1 LNHDA, CDR2 SQIVND (reference sequence). The V and J ends lost 1 base and 9 bases respectively, with 15 bases between them. CDR3 coding DNA: TGTGCCAGTAGTATAGCGGGCGCGTCGTGGGCCCAGTACTTC. This encodes CASSIAGASWAQYF.

The V gene is TRBV19, the J gene TRBJ2-7; 7 bases align to TRBD1. This CDR3 region has 15 residues. The junction had 8 bases not matched to a gene; V was cut back by 3 bases and J by 3 bases. Germline loops: CDR1 LNHDA, CDR2 SQIVND (reference sequence). CDR3 bases: TGTGCCAGTAGTATCGTCGGGACAGCGAGCTACGAGCAGTACTTC. It yields the protein CASSIVGTASYEQYF.

The CDR3 sequence: CASSPRRDSPTDTQYF. CDR3 sequence (DNA): TGTGCCAGCAGCCCCCGCAGAGACTCACCCACAGATACGCAGTATTTT. This chain joins TRBV7-2 and TRBJ2-3; D not resolved. The CDR3 has 16 amino acids. Trimming left V 5 bases short and J 2 bases short, with 17 bases between. Germline V gene sequence: CDR1 SGHTA, CDR2 FQGNSA.

The V gene is TRBV7-3, the J gene TRBJ2-5, with 8 bases lining up with TRBD1. CDR1 is SGHTA and CDR2 is FQGTGA in the germline V gene. This CDR3 region has 13 residues. J was trimmed by 7 bases and V by 3 bases; bases with no gene match: 4. DNA for the CDR3: TGTGCCAGCAGCTTTGGACAGGGAGGGACCCAGTACTTC. As protein: CASSFGQGGTQYF. Complete variable domain (other parts from reference TRBV7-3 and TRBJ2-5): GAGVSQTPSNKVTEKGKYVELRCDPISGHTALYWYRQSLGQGPEFLIYFQGTGAADDSGLPNDRFFAVRPEGSVSTLKIQRTERGDSAVYLCASSFGQGGTQYFGPGTRLLVL.

V and J are TRBV28 and TRBJ2-3, with 9 positions matching TRBD2. Germline assignment: CDR1 MDHEN and CDR2 SYDVKM. With V trimmed by 5 bases and J by 0 bases, 3 bases remained unmatched. The CDR3 is 15 residues long. CDR3 residues: CASSPAGGSTDTQYF. In DNA form, the CDR3 reads TGTGCCAGCAGTCCAGCGGGGGGTAGCACAGATACGCAGTATTTT.

The V and J genes are TRBV7-2 and TRBJ2-3; 8 bases fit TRBD2. V shed 5 bases and J 2 bases; nucleotides not matched to a gene: 6. CDR1 is SGHTA and CDR2 is FQGNSA in the germline V gene. This CDR3 is built from 15 residues. CDR3 DNA sequence: TGTGCCAGCAGCAGGAGCGGGGGCGCCACAGATACGCAGTATTTT. Its protein product is CASSRSGGATDTQYF.

The rearrangement uses TRBV7-9 and TRBJ1-2; D may be TRBD1 (5 bases). The CDR3 consists of 14 residues. Trimming stripped 5 bases from V and 1 base from J, with 11 bases between. The germline V gene has CDR1 SEHNR and CDR2 FQNEAQ (reference sequence). CDR3 sequence (DNA): TGTGCCAGCAGCCGGGGGGACTTTAACTATGGCTACACCTTC. This encodes CASSRGDFNYGYTF.

The chain carries TRBV11-2 and TRBJ1-2; D is possibly TRBD1 (5 bases). The ends were cut back, 5 bases at V and 5 bases at J, with 12 bases in the middle. The CDR3 has 13 residues. Germline CDR1 SGHAT, CDR2 FQNNGV. CDR3 sequence: CASSPGWAYGYTF. Written as DNA, the CDR3 is TGTGCCAGCAGCCCAGGGTGGGCATATGGCTACACCTTC.

The chain joins TRBV10-3 to TRBJ2-1; D may be TRBD2 (5 bases). V lost 4 bases and J lost 2, with 9 bases in between. This CDR3 has 14 amino acids. Per the germline V gene, CDR1 is ENHRY and CDR2 is SYGVKD. The CDR3 here is CAISVSGTYNEQFF. The CDR3 nucleotides read TGTGCCATCAGTGTTTCCGGGACCTACAATGAGCAGTTCTTC.

The chain employs TRBV7-9 and TRBJ2-7; 8 positions agree with TRBD1. CDR1 is SEHNR and CDR2 is FQNEAQ in the germline V gene (reference sequence). The CDR3 totals 15 residues. V shed 7 bases, J shed 1 base, and the junction held 9 bases outside the gene matches. CDR3: CASTITGGLSYEQYF. The DNA for the CDR3 is TGTGCCAGCACCATCACAGGGGGTTTGTCCTACGAGCAGTACTTC.